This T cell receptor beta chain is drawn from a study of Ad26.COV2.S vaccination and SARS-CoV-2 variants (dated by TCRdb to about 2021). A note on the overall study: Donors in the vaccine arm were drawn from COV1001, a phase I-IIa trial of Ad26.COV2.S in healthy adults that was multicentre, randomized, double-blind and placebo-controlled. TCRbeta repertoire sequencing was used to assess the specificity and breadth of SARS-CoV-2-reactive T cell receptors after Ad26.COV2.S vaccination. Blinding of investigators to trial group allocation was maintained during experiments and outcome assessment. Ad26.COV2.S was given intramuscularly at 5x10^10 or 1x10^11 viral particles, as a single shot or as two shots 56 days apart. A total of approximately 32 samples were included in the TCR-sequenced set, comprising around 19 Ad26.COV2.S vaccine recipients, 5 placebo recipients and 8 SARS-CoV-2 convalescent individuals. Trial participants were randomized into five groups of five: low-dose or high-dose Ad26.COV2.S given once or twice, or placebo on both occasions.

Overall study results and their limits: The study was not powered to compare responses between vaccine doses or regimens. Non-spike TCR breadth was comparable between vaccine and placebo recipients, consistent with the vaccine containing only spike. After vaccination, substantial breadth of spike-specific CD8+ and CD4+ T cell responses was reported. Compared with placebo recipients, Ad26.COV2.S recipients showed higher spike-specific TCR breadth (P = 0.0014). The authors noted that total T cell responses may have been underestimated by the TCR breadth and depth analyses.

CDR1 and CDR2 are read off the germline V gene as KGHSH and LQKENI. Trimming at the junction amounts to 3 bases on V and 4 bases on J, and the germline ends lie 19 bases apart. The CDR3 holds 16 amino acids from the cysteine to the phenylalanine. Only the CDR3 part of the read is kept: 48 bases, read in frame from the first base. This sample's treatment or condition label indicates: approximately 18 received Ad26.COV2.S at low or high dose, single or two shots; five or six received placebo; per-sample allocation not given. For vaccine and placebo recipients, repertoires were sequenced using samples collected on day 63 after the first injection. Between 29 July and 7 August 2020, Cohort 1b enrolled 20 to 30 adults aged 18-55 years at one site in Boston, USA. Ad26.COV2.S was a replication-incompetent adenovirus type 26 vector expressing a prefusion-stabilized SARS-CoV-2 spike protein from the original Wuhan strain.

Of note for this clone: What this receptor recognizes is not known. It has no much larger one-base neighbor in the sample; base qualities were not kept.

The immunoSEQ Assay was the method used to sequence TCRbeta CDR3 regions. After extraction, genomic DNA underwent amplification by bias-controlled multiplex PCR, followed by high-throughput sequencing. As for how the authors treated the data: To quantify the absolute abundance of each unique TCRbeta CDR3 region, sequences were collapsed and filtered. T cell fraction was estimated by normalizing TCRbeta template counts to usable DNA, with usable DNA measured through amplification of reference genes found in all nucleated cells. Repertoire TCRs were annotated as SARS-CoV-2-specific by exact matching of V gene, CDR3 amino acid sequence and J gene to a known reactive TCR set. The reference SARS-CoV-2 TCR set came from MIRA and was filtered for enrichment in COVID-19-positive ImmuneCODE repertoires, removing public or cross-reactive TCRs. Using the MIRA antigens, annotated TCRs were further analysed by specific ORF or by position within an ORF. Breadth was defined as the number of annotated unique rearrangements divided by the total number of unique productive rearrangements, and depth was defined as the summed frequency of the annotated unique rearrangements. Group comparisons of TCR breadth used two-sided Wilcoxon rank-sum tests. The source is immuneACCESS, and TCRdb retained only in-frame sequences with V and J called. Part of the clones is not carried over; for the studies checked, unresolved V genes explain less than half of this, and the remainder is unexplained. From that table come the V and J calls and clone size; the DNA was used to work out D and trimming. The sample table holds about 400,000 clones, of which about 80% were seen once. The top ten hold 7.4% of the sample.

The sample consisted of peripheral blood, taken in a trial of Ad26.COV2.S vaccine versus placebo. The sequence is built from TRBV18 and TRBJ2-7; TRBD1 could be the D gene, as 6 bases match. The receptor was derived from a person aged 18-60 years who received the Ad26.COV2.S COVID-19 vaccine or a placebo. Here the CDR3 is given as CASSPQGIRGGYEQYF. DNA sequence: TGTGCCAGCTCACCGCAGGGTATCAGGGGCGGGTACGAGCAGTACTTC.